The present entry profiles one TCR beta chain with its context. Blood CD8+ and CD4+ T cells underwent high-throughput TCR beta sequencing. Under recently defined diagnostic criteria, the patients with Susac syndrome qualified as having definite or probable disease. The sample originates from a study of CD8 T cells in Susac syndrome. Overall study context: Susac syndrome patients were untreated, on corticosteroids with some adding intravenous immunoglobulin, or on intravenous immunoglobulin only.

An input of about 0.5 to 1 ug of RNA was subjected to reverse transcription using random hexamers. Multiplex PCR with immunoSEQ amplified the TCR beta CDR3 across 54 Vbeta and 13 Jbeta. TCRdb re-called the immunoSEQ multiplex PCR reads through MiXCR, storing one row per CDR3 protein. The table includes about 120,000 distinct CDR3 sequences, 95% to 96% detected once. With 1 base removed from V and 4 bases from J, the gap between germline ends came to 12 bases. CDR1 and CDR2 (germline): SGHRS, YFSETQ. The CDR3 loop spans 14 amino acids. This TCR was recovered from a human donor with Susac syndrome. This chain joins TRBV5-1 and TRBJ2-7, with D possibly TRBD2 on 6 matching bases. Sequencing used CD4+ T cells from PBMCs. DNA for the CDR3: TGCGCCAGCAGCTTGTCTGCGGGGAAATACGAGCAGTACTTC. This translates into CASSLSAGKYEQYF.